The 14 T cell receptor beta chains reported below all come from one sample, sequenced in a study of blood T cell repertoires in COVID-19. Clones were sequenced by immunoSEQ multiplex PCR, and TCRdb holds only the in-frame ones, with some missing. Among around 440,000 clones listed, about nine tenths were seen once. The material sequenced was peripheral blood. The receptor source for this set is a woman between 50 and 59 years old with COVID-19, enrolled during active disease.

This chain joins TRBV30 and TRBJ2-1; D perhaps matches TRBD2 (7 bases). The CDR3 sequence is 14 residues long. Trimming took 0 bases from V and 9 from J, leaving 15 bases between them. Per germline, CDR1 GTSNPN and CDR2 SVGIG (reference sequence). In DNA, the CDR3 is TGTGCCTGGAGTGTAGGCCTGGGGGGGGCTGAGCAGTTCTTC. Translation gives CAWSVGLGGAEQFF.

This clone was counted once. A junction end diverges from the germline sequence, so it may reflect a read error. CDR3 residues: CAGSSPRGAWYGYTF. Written as DNA, the CDR3 is TGTGCCGGCAGCTCTCCCCGGGGGGCTTGGTATGGCTACACCTTC. The chain uses TRBV7-2 and TRBJ1-2, with D perhaps TRBD1 (6 bases). This CDR3 is 15 amino acids long. The germline V gene has CDR1 SGHTA and CDR2 FQGNSA.

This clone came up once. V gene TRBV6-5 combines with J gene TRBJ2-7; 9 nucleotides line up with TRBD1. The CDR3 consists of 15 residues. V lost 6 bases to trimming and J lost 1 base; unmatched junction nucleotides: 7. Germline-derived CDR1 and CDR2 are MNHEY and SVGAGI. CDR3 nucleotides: TGTGCCAGCAGACGCGGACAGGGGCAATCCTACGAGCAGTACTTC. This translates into CASRRGQGQSYEQYF.

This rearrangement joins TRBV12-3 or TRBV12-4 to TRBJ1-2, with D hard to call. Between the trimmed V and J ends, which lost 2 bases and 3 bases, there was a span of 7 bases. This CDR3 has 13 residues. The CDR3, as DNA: TGTGCCAGCAGTTTAAACCAGGACTATGGCTACACCTTC. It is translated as CASSLNQDYGYTF.

The chain's CDR3 is CASGSGLSYEQYF. The DNA for the CDR3 is TGTGCTAGTGGTTCAGGGTTATCCTACGAGCAGTACTTC. The rearrangement joins TRBV12-5 to TRBJ2-7; D possibly corresponds to TRBD1 (5 bases). Germline CDR1 LGHNT, CDR2 FRNRAP. V was clipped by 4 bases and J by 1 base, with 8 bases between them. The CDR3 loop spans 13 amino acids.

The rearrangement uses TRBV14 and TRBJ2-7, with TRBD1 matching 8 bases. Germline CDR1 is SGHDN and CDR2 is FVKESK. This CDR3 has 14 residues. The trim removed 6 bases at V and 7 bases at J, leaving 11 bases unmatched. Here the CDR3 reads CASSRTGWDREQYF. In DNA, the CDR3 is TGTGCCAGCAGTAGGACAGGGTGGGACAGAGAGCAGTACTTC.

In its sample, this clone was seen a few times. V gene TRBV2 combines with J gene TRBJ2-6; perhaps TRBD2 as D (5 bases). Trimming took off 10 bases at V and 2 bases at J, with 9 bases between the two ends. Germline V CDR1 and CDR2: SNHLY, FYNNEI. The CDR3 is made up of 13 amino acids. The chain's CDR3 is CATAGPGANVLTF. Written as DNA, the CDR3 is TGTGCCACCGCGGGTCCTGGGGCCAACGTCCTGACTTTC.

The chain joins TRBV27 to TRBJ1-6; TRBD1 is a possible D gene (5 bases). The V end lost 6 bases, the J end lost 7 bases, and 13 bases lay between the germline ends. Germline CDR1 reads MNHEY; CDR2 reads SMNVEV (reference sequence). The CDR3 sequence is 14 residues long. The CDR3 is CASSQAWGNSPLHF. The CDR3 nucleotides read TGTGCCAGCAGCCAGGCCTGGGGCAATTCACCCCTCCACTTT.

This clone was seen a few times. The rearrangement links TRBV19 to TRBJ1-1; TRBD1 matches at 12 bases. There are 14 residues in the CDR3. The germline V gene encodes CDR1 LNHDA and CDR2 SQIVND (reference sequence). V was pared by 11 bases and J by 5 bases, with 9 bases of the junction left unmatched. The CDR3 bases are TGTGCCCTGGGACAGGGGGCTTTAGGGACTGAAGCTTTCTTT. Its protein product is CALGQGALGTEAFF.

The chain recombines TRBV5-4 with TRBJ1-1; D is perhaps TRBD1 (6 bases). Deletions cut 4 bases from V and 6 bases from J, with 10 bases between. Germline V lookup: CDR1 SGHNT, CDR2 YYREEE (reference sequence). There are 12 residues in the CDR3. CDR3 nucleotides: TGTGCCAGCAGCCTGGACAGTGCTGAAGCTTTCTTT. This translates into CASSLDSAEAFF.

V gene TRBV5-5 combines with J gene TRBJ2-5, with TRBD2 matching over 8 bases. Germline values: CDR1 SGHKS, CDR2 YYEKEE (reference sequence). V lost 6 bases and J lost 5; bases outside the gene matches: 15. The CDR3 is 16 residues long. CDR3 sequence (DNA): TGTGCCAGCATCCTAGGACCCGGGGGGGCCACGGAGACCCAGTACTTC. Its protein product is CASILGPGGATETQYF.

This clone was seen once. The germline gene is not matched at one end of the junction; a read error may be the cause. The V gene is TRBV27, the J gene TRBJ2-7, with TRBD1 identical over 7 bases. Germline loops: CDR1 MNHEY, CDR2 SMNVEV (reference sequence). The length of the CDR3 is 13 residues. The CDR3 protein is CASSLRQGIRVDF. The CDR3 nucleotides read TGTGCCAGCAGTCTCCGACAGGGAATCCGAGTAGACTTC.

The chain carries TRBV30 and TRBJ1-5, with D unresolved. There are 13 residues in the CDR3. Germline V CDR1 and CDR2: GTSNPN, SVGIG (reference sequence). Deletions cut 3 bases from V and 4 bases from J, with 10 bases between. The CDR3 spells CAWRGGTNQPQHF. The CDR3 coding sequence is TGTGCCTGGAGAGGCGGCACGAATCAGCCCCAGCATTTT.

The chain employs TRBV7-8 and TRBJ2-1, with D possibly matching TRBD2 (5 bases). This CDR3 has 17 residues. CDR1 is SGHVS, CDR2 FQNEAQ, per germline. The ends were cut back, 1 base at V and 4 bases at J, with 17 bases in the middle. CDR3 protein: CASSLETGGGLYNEQFF. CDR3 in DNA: TGTGCCAGCAGCTTAGAGACCGGCGGAGGATTATACAATGAGCAGTTCTTC.